This T cell receptor beta chain stems from a study of CD8 T cells in Susac syndrome. Study-wide points: In TEMRA cells and active patients, CD8+ clonal expansion in Susac reached its peak.

The germline V and J ends were trimmed by 6 bases and 4 bases, with 11 bases remaining between them. Germline lookup yields CDR1 MNHEY and CDR2 SMNVEV (reference sequence). This CDR3 has 13 residues. Random hexamers served to reverse transcribe roughly 0.45 to 1 ug RNA. TCRdb reanalysed the immunoSEQ multiplex PCR reads using MiXCR and keeps one entry per CDR3 protein. Of 84,000 or so distinct CDR3 sequences listed, approximately 95% are singletons. Concerning this clonotype itself: Its target is unknown.

Peripheral blood CD8+ and CD4+ T cells were profiled by TCR beta sequencing. The chain employs TRBV27 and TRBJ2-3; no definite D call. Sequenced material: CD8+ T cells from PBMCs. The sequence derives from a human donor with Susac syndrome. The CDR3 sequence: CASSLESADTQYF. The CDR3 DNA reads as TGTGCCAGCAGCCTTGAGAGTGCAGATACGCAGTATTTT.